This T cell receptor beta chain is from a study of technical replicates of blood from a few donors. The V end lost 3 bases, the J end lost 1 base, and 11 bases lay between the germline ends. CDR1 and CDR2 (germline): SGHRS, YFSETQ. This CDR3 comprises 15 residues. Clones were sequenced by immunoSEQ multiplex PCR, and TCRdb holds only the in-frame ones, with some missing. The data show tens of thousands of clones, with 85% to 95% seen just once and 0.24% held by the top ten. Specimen: T cells isolated from PBMCs. The gene calls are TRBV5-1 and TRBJ2-1; the D gene is possibly TRBD1 (6 bases). The receptor comes from a human donor in good health. CDR3 bases: TGCGCCAGCAGCTCAACAGGGTTATCCTACAATGAGCAGTTCTTC. Amino acids: CASSSTGLSYNEQFF.